A single sample is the source of the 4 T cell receptor beta chains below, sequenced in a study of T cells in Graves' hyperthyroidism and ophthalmopathy. It was RNA transcripts that yielded the amplified TCR beta CDR3 regions. RT-PCR in the first round (using the HTBI primer set) targeted the TCR CDR3. One entry per CDR3 protein, called by TCRdb with MiXCR from the multiplex PCR reads. The sample holds some 50,000 distinct CDR3 sequences, roughly 50% seen once. Sequencing input: blood. Receptors originate from a woman aged 45-60 years with Graves' ophthalmopathy.

V is TRBV2 and J is TRBJ1-5, with D possibly being TRBD1 (5 bases). The CDR3 covers 12 residues. Trimming removed 6 bases at V and 6 bases at J, with 9 bases between. Germline V gene sequence: CDR1 SNHLY, CDR2 FYNNEI. Here the CDR3 reads CASRPGVQPQHF. The CDR3 region has the DNA TGTGCCAGCAGGCCGGGGGTTCAGCCCCAGCATTTT.

Note on this clonotype: One end of the junction fails to match germline, which may point to a read error. The rearrangement joins TRBV11-3 to TRBJ1-5; 8 positions match TRBD1. The CDR3 has 16 amino acids. The germline gives CDR1 SGHNT, CDR2 YENEEA. This CDR3 reads CASSKDRGSYNEPQHF. The CDR3 DNA reads as TGTGCCAGCAGCAAAGACAGGGGTTCCTACAATGAGCCCCAGCATTTT.

This clonotype has ten or more counts. J is TRBJ1-1 and V is TRBV10-3, with a weak D call TRBD1 (5 bases). The CDR3 totals 15 residues. Germline-derived CDR1 and CDR2 are ENHRY and SYGVKD. V was cut by 0 bases and J by 4 bases, with 12 bases left in between. The CDR3 DNA follows: TGTGCCATCAGTGAGTCTGGCAGGGATGTCACTGAAGCTTTCTTT. This encodes CAISESGRDVTEAFF.

This sequence joins TRBV7-8 and TRBJ2-1; D possibly matches TRBD1 or TRBD2 (5 bases each). The CDR3 extends over 15 amino acids. CDR1 and CDR2 (germline): SGHVS, FQNEAQ. V lost 5 bases to trimming and J lost 2 bases, with 13 bases between them. The CDR3 protein is CASSLGTEAYNEQFF. The CDR3 DNA is TGTGCCAGCAGCCTTGGGACGGAAGCCTACAATGAGCAGTTCTTC.